This T cell receptor (beta chain) was recovered during a study of cytomegalovirus exposure and HLA in healthy donors. Germline loops: CDR1 MNHEY, CDR2 SMNVEV (reference sequence). The CDR3 is 15 amino acids. V was trimmed by 10 bases and J by 10 bases, leaving 26 bases between them. A note on this clone: Its antigen is not identified.

The PCR ran on 60 Vbeta and 13 Jbeta primers. Measured with immunoSEQ multiplex PCR; TCRdb has only the in-frame clones, and not every one. This table has 72,000 or so clones, roughly 75% appearing once. Overall study findings and caveats: Trimming of TCR beta V- and J-genes showed a link, identified in a later analysis, to a missense DCLRE1C variant. Cytomegalovirus-associated status was assigned to approximately 160 TCR beta chains. A later analysis reportedly found fewer N-insertions in an Asian-associated ancestry cluster than the approximately 700-donor mean.

This sequence originates from a woman aged 30 to 39 in good health and CMV-seropositive. Sequenced sample: PBMCs. The chain recombines TRBV27 with TRBJ2-1; perhaps TRBD1 as D (5 bases). CDR3 DNA: TGTGCCACCTGCTCGTTGAGACAGACTTTCTCGGAGCAGTTCTTC. Protein sequence: CATCSLRQTFSEQFF.